This T cell receptor (beta chain) was recorded in a study of Ad26.COV2.S vaccination and SARS-CoV-2 variants. The CDR3 is made up of 13 amino acids. Germline-derived CDR1 and CDR2 are DFQATT and SNEGSKA (reference sequence). V was clipped by 3 bases and J by 8 bases; unmatched bases: 4. Clones were sequenced by immunoSEQ multiplex PCR, and TCRdb holds only the in-frame ones, with some missing. The sample records around 240,000 clones, over 75% being singletons. Documented treatment: around 19 received Ad26.COV2.S at low or high dose, single or two shots; a few received placebo; per-sample allocation not given. Repertoires come from day 63 after the first vaccine or placebo injection.

Source: peripheral blood, taken in a trial of Ad26.COV2.S vaccine versus placebo. The TCR originated in a person between 18 and 59 years old who received the Ad26.COV2.S COVID-19 vaccine or a placebo. This chain links TRBV20-1 with TRBJ1-6, with 7 bases aligning to TRBD1. The CDR3 sequence: CSASGQVDSPLHF. The CDR3 nucleotides are TGCAGTGCTAGTGGACAGGTCGATTCACCCCTCCACTTT.